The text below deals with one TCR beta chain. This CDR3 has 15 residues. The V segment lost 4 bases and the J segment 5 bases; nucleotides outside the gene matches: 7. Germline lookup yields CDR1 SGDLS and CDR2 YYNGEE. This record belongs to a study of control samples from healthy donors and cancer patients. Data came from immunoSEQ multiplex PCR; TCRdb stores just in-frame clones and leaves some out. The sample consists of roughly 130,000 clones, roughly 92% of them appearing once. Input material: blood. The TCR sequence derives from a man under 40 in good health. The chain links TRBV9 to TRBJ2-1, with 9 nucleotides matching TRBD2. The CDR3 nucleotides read TGTGCCAGCAGCAGAGGACTAGCGCAAAACAATGAGCAGTTCTTC. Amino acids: CASSRGLAQNNEQFF.